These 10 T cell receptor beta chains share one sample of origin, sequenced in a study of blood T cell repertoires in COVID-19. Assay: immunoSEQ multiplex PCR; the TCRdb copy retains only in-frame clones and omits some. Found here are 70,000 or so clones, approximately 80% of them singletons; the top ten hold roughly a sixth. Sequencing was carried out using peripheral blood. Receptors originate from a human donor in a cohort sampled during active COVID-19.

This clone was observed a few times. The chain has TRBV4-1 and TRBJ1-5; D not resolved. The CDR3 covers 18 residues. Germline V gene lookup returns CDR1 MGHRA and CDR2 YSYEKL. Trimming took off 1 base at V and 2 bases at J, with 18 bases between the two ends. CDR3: CASSQVSVQERGNQPQHF. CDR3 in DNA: TGCGCCAGCAGCCAAGTGAGCGTCCAGGAGAGGGGCAATCAGCCCCAGCATTTT.

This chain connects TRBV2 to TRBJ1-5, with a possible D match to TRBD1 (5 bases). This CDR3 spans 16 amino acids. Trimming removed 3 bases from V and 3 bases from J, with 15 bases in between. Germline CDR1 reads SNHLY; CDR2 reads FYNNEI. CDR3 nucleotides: TGTGCCAGCAGTGACCGTCTGGGGGGTTCCAATCAGCCCCAGCATTTT. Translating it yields CASSDRLGGSNQPQHF.

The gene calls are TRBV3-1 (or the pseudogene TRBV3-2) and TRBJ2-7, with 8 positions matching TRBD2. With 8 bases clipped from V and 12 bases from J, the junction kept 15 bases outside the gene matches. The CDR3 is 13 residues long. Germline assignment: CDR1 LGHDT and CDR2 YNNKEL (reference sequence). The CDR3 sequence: CASAQGGGTSPYF. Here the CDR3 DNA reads TGTGCCAGCGCCCAGGGAGGGGGGACTAGTCCGTACTTC.

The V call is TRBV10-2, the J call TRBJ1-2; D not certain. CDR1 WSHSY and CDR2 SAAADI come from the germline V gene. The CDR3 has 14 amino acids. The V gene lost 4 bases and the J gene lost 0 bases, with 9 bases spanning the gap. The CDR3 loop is CASSAGFANYGYTF. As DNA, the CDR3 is TGCGCCAGCAGTGCGGGGTTTGCTAACTATGGCTACACCTTC.

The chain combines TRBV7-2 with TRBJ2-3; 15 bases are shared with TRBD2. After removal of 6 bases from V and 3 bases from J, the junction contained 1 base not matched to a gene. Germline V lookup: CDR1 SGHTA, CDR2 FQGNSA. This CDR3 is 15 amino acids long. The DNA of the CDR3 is TGTGCCAGCAGGGGACTAGCGGGAGGTACAGATACGCAGTATTTT. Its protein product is CASRGLAGGTDTQYF.

CDR3: CASSLGGGGGGETQYF. The CDR3 DNA is TGTGCCAGCAGCTTAGGGGGAGGGGGAGGAGGGGAGACCCAGTACTTC. The chain joins TRBV11-2 to TRBJ2-5, with a tentative D call TRBD2 (7 bases). This CDR3 region has 16 residues. V was trimmed by 1 base and J by 5 bases, leaving 17 bases between them. The V gene's germline CDR1 is SGHAT and CDR2 FQNNGV. Full variable domain (missing parts from reference TRBV11-2 and TRBJ2-5): EAGVAQSPRYKIIEKRQSVAFWCNPISGHATLYWYQQILGQGPKLLIQFQNNGVVDDSQLPKDRFSAERLKGVDSTLKIQPAKLEDSAVYLCASSLGGGGGGETQYFGPGTRLLVL.

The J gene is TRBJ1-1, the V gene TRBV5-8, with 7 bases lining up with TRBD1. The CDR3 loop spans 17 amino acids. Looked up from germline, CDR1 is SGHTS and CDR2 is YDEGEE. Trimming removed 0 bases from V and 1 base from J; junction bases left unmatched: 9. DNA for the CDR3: TGTGCCAGCAGCTTGGGACAGGGCAGGGGCCAGAACACTGAAGCTTTCTTT. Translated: CASSLGQGRGQNTEAFF.

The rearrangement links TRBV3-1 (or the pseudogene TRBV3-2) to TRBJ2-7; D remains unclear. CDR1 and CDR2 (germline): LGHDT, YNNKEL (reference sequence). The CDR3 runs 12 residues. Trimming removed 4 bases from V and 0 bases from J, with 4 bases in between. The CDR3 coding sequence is TGTGCCAGCAGCCTTCACTCCTACGAGCAGTACTTC. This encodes CASSLHSYEQYF.

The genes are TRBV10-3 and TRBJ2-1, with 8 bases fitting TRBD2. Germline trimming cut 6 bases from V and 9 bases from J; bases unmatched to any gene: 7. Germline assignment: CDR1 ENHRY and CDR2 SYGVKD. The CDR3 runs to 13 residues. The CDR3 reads CAISQRERVEQFF. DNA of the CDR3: TGTGCCATCAGCCAGCGGGAGAGGGTTGAGCAGTTCTTC.

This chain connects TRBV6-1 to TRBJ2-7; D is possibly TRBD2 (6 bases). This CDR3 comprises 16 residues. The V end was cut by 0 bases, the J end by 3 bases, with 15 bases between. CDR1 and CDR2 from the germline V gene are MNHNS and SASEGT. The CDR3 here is CASSEALSVGGYEQYF. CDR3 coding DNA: TGTGCCAGCAGTGAAGCTCTAAGCGTGGGGGGCTACGAGCAGTACTTC.